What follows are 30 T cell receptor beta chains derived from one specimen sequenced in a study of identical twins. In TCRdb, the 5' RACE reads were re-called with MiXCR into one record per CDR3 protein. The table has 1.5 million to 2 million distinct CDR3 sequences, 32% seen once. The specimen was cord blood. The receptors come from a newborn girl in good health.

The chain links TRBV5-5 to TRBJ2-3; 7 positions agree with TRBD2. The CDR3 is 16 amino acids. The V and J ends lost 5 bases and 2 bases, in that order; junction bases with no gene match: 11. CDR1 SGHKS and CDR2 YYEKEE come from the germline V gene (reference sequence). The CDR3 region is CASSLILAATTDTQYF. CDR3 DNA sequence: TGTGCCAGCAGTTTAATTCTAGCGGCCACCACAGATACGCAGTATTTT.

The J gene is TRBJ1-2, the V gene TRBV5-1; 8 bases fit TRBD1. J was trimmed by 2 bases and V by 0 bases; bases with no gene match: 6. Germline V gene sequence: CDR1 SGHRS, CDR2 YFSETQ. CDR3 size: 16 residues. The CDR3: CASSLARGRVNYGYTF. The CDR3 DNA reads TGCGCCAGCAGCTTGGCCAGGGGGCGCGTGAACTATGGCTACACCTTC.

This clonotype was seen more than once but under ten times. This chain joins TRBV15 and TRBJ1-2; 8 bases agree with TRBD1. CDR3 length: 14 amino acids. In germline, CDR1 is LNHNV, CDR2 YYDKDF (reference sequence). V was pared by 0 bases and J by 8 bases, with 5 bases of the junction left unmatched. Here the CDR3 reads CATSRDSDREGYTF. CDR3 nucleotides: TGTGCCACCAGCAGAGACTCGGACAGGGAAGGCTACACCTTC.

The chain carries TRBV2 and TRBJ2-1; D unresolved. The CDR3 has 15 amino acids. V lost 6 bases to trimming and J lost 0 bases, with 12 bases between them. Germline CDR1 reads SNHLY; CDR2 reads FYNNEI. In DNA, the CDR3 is TGTGCCAGCAGGGATACATCCAGCTCCTACAATGAGCAGTTCTTC. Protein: CASRDTSSSYNEQFF. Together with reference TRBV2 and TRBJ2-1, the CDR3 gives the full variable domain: EPEVTQTPSHQVTQMGQEVILRCVPISNHLYFYWYRQILGQKVEFLVSFYNNEISEKSEIFDDQFSVERPDGSNFTLKIRSTKLEDSAMYFCASRDTSSSYNEQFFGPGTRLTVL.

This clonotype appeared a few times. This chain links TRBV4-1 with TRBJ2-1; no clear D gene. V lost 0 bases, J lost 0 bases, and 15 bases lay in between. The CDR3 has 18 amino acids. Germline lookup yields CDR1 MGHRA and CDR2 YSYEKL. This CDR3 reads CASSQDPLVSSSYNEQFF. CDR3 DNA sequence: TGCGCCAGCAGCCAAGATCCTCTTGTCTCGAGCTCCTACAATGAGCAGTTCTTC.

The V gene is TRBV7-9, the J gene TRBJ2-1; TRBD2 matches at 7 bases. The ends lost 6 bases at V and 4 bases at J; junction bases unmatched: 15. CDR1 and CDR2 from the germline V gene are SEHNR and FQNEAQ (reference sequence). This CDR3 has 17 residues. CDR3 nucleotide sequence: TGTGCCAGCAGATATCATAGGGCTAGCGGACGTTACAATGAGCAGTTCTTC. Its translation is CASRYHRASGRYNEQFF.

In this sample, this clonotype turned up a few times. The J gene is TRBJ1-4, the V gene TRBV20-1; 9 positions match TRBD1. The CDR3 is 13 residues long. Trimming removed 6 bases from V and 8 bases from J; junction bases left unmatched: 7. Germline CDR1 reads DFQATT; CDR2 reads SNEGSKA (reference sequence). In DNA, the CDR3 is TGCAGTGCCTTAGACAGGGGGAAAGAAAAACTGTTTTTT. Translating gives CSALDRGKEKLFF.

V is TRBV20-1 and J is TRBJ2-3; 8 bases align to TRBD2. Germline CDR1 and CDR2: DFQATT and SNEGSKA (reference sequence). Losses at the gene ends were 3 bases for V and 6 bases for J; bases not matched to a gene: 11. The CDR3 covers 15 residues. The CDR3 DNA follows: TGCAGTGCTAGTGACGGGCTAGCGGGCGGCGATACGCAGTATTTT. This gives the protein CSASDGLAGGDTQYF.

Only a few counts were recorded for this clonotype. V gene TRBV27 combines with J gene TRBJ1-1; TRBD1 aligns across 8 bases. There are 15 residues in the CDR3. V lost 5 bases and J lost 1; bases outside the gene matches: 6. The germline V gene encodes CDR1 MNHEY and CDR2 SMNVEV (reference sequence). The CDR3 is CASSVRQGRNTEAFF. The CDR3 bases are TGTGCCAGCAGTGTACGACAGGGGAGGAACACTGAAGCTTTCTTT.

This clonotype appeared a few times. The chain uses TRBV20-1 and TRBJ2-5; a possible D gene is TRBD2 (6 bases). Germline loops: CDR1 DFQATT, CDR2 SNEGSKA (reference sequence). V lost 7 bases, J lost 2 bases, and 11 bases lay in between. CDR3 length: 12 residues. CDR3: CSVASVQETQYF. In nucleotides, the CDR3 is TGCAGTGTTGCTAGCGTTCAAGAGACCCAGTACTTC.

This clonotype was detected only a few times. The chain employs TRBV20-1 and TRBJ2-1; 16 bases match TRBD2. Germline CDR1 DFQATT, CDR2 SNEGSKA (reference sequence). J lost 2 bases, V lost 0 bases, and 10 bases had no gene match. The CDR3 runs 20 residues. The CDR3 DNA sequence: TGCAGTGCTAGAGATCCGGGACAGGGGACTAGCGGGAGGGCCTACAATGAGCAGTTCTTC. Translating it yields CSARDPGQGTSGRAYNEQFF.

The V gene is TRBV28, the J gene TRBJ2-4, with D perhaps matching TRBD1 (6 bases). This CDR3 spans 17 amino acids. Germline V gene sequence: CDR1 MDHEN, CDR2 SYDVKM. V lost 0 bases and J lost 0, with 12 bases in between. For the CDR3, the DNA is TGTGCCAGCAGTTTATGGGGGGCGTCGCTAGCCAAAAACATTCAGTACTTC. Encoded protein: CASSLWGASLAKNIQYF. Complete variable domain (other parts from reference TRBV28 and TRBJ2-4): DVKVTQSSRYLVKRTGEKVFLECVQDMDHENMFWYRQDPGLGLRLIYFSYDVKMKEKGDIPEGYSVSREKKERFSLILESASTNQTSMYLCASSLWGASLAKNIQYFGAGTRLSVL.

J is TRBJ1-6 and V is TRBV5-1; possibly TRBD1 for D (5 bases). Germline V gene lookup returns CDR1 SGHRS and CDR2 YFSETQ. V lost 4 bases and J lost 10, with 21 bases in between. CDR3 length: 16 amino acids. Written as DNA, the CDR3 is TGCGCCAGCAGCCGTGGAAGCGGGGGAGTGGGGTCACCCCTCCACTTT. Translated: CASSRGSGGVGSPLHF.

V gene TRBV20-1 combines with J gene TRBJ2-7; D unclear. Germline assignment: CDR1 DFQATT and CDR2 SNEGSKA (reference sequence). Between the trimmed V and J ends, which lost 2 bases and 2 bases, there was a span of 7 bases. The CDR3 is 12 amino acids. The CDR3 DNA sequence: TGCAGTGCTAGATACTATACCTACGAGCAGTACTTC. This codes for CSARYYTYEQYF.

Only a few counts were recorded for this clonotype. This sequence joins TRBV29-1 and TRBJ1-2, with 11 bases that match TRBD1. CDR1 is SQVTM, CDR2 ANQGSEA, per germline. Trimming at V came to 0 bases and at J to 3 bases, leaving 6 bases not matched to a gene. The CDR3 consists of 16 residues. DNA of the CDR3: TGCAGCGTTGAAGATGGGACAGGGGGATCAGACTATGGCTACACCTTC. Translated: CSVEDGTGGSDYGYTF.

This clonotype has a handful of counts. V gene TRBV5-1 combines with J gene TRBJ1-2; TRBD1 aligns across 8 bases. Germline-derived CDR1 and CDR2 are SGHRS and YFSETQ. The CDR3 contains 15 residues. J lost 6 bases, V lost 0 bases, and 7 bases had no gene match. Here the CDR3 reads CASSLEQGAFHGYTF. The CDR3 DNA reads TGCGCCAGCAGCTTGGAGCAGGGGGCGTTTCATGGCTACACCTTC.

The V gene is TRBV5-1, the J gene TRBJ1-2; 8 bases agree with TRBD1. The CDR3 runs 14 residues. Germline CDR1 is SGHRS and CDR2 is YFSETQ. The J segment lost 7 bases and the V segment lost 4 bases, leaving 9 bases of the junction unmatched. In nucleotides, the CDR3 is TGCGCCAGCAGCCCTAAGGACAGGGACGGTGGCTACACCTTC. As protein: CASSPKDRDGGYTF.

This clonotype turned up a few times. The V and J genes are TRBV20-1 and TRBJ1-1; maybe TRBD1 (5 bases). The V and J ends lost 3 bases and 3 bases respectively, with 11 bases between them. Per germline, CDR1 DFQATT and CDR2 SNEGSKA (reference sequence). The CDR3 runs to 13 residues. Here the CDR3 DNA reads TGCAGTGCTAGTGAGCAGGGCGACACTGAAGCTTTCTTT. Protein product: CSASEQGDTEAFF.

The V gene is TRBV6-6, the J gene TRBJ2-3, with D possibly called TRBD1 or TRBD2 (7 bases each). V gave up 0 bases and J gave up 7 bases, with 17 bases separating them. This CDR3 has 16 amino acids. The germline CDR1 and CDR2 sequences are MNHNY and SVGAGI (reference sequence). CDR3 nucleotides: TGTGCCAGCAGTTACTCTATCGGCAGGGGGGGGAATACGCAGTATTTT. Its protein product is CASSYSIGRGGNTQYF.

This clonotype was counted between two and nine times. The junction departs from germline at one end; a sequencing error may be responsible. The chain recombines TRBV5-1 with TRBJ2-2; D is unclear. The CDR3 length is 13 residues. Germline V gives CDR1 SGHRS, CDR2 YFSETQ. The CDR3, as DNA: TGTGCCAGCAGCTTGGACGGCACCGGGGAGCTGTTTTTT. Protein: CASSLDGTGELFF. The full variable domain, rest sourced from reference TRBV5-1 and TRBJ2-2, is KAGVTQTPRYLIKTRGQQVTLSCSPISGHRSVSWYQQTPGQGLQFLFEYFSETQRNKGNFPGRFSGRQFSNSRSEMNVSTLELGDSALYLCASSLDGTGELFFGEGSRLTVL.

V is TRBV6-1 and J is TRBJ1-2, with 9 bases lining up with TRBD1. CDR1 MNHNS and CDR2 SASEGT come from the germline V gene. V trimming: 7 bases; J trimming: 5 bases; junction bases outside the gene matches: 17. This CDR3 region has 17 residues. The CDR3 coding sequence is TGTGCCAGCATCGCCGGGACAGGGAACCTAAAAGGGTATGGCTACACCTTC. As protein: CASIAGTGNLKGYGYTF.

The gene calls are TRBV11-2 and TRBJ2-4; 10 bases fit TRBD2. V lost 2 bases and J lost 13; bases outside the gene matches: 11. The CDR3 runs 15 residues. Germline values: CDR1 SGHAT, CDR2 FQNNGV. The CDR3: CASSLPSGGPTEQYF. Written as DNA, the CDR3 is TGTGCCAGCAGCTTACCTAGCGGGGGCCCTACAGAGCAGTACTTC.

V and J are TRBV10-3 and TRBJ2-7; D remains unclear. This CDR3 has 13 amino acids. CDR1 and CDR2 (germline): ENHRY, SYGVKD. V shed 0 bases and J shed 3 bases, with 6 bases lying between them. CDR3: CAISESALYEQYF. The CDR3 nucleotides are TGTGCCATCAGTGAGTCCGCGCTCTACGAGCAGTACTTC.

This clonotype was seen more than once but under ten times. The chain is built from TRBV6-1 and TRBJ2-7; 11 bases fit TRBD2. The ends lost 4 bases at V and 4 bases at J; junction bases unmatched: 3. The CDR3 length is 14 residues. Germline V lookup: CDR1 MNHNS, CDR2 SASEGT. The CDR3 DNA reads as TGTGCCAGCAGTGGCGGGACTAGCGGTTACGAGCAGTACTTC. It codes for CASSGGTSGYEQYF.

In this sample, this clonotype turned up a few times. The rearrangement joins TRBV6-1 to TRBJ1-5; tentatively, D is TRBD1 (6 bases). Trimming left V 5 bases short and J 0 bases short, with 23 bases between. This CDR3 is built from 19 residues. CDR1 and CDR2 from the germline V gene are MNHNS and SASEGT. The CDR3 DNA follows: TGTGCCAGCAGTCCCCTGTCGCGACAGGCGAACTCTAGCAATCAGCCCCAGCATTTT. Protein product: CASSPLSRQANSSNQPQHF.

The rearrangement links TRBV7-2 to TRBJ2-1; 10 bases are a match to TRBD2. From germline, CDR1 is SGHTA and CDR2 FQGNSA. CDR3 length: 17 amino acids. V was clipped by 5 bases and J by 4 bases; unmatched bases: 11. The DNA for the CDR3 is TGTGCCAGCAGCCTAGAACGGACTAGCGGTTTATACAATGAGCAGTTCTTC. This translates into CASSLERTSGLYNEQFF.

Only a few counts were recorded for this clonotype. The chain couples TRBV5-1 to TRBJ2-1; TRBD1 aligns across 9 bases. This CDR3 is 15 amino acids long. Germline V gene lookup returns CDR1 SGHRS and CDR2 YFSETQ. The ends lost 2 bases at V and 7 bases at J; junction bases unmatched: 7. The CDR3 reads CASSLDRGAWNEQFF. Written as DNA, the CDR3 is TGCGCCAGCAGCTTAGACAGGGGGGCCTGGAATGAGCAGTTCTTC. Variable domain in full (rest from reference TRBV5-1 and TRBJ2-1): KAGVTQTPRYLIKTRGQQVTLSCSPISGHRSVSWYQQTPGQGLQFLFEYFSETQRNKGNFPGRFSGRQFSNSRSEMNVSTLELGDSALYLCASSLDRGAWNEQFFGPGTRLTVL.

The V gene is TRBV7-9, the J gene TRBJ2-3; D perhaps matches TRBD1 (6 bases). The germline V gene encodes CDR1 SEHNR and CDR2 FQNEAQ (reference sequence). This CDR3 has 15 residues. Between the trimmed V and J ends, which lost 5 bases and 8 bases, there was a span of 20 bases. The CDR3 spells CASSPQGRRVGTQYF. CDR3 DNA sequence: TGTGCCAGCAGCCCACAGGGTAGACGAGTGGGTACGCAGTATTTT.

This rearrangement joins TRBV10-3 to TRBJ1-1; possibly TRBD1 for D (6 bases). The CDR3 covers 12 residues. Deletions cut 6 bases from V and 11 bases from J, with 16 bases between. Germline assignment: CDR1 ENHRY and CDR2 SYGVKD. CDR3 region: CAISNNRAEAFF. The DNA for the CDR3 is TGTGCCATCAGCAATAACAGGGCGGAGGCTTTCTTT.

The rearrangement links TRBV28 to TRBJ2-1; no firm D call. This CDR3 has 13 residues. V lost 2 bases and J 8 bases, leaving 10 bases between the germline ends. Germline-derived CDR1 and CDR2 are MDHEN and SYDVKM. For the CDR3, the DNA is TGTGCCAGCAGTTTACCTACTCGCGATGAGCAGTTCTTC. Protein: CASSLPTRDEQFF.